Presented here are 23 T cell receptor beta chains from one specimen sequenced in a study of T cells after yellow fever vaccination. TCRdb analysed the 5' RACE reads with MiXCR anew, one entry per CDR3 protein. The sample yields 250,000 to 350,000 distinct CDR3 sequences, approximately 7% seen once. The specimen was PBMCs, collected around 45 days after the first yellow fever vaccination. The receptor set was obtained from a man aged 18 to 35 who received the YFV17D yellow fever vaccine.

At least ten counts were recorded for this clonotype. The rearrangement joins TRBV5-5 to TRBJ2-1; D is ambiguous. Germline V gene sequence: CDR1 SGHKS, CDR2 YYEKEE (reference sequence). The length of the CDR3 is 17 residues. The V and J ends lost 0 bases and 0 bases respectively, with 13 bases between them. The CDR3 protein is CASSLGLLISSYNEQFF. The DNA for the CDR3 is TGTGCCAGCAGCTTGGGTTTACTTATCAGCTCCTACAATGAGCAGTTCTTC.

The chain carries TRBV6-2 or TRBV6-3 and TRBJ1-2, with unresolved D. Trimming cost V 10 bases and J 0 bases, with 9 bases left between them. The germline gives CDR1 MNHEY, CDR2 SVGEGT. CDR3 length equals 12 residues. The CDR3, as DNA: TGTGCCACTACGATCGCTAACTATGGCTACACCTTC. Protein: CATTIANYGYTF.

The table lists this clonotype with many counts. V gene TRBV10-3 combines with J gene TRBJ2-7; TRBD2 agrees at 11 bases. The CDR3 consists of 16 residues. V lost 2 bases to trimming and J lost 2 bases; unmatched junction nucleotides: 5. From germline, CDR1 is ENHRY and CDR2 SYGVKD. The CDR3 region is CAISEGSTSGAYEQYF. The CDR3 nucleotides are TGTGCCATCAGTGAGGGGTCGACTAGCGGGGCCTACGAGCAGTACTTC.

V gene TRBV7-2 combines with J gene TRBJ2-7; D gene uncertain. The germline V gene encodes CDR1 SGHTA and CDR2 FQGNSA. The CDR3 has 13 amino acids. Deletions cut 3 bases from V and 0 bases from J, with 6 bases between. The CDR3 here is CASSFESSYEQYV. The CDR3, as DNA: TGTGCCAGCAGCTTTGAGAGCTCCTACGAGCAGTACGTC.

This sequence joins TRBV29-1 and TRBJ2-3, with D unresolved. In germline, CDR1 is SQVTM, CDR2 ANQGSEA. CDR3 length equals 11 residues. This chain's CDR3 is CAAQTTDTQYF. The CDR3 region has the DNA TGCGCCGCGCAGACTACAGATACGCAGTATTTT.

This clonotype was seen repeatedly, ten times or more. The CDR3 DNA is TGCGCCAGCAGTACGGGAACGGGGCCGAGGTGGGACACAGATACGCAGTATTTT. It translates to CASSTGTGPRWDTDTQYF. The chain links TRBV5-1 to TRBJ2-3; D could derive from TRBD1 or TRBD2 (5 bases each). Germline V gene sequence: CDR1 SGHRS, CDR2 YFSETQ. V was clipped by 5 bases and J by 2 bases, with 24 bases between them. CDR3 length: 18 residues.

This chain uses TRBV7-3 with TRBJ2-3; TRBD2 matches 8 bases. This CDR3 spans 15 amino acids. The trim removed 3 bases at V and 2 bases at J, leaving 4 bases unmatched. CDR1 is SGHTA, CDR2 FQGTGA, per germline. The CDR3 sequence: CASSFSGVNTDTQYF. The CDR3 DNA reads TGTGCCAGCAGCTTTAGCGGGGTTAACACAGATACGCAGTATTTT.

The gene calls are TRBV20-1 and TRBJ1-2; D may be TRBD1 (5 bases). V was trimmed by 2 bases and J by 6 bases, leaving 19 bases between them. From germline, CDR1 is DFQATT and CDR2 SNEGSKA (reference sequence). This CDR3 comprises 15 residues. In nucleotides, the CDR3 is TGCAGTGCTAGATCCCACCTCGGGGGGAGGGATGGCTACACCTTC. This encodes CSARSHLGGRDGYTF.

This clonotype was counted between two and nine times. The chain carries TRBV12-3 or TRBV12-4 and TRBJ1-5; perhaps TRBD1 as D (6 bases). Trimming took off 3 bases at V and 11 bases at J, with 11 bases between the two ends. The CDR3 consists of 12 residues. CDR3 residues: CASSLTGMTQHF. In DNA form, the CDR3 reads TGTGCCAGCAGTTTGACAGGAATGACCCAGCATTTT.

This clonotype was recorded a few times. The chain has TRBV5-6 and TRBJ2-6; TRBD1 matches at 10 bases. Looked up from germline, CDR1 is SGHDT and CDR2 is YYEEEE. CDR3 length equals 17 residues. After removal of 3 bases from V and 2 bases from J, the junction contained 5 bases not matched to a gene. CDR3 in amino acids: CASSSRQGAPGANVLTF. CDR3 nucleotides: TGTGCCAGCAGCTCCCGACAGGGGGCGCCTGGGGCCAACGTCCTGACTTTC.

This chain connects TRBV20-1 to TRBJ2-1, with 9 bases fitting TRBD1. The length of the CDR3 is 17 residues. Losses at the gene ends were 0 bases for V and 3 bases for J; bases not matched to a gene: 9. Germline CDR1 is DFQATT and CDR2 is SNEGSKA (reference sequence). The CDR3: CSARDWSGQGIYNEQFF. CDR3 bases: TGCAGTGCTAGAGACTGGTCCGGACAGGGGATCTACAATGAGCAGTTCTTC.

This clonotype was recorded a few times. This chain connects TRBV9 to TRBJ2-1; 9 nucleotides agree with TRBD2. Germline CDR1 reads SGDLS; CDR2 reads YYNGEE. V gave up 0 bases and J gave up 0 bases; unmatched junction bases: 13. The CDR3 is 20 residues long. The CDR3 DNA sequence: TGTGCCAGCAGCGTAGATGGCAGGATAGCGGGGGCCAGCTCCTACAATGAGCAGTTCTTC. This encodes CASSVDGRIAGASSYNEQFF.

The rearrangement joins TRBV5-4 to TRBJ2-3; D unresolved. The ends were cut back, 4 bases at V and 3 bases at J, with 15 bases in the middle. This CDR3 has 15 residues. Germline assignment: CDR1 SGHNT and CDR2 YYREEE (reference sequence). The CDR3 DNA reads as TGTGCCAGCAGCCTTACCGAATACAGAACAGATACGCAGTATTTT. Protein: CASSLTEYRTDTQYF.

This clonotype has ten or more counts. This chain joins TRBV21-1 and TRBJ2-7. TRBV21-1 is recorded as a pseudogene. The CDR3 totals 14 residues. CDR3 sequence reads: CASSIRDLRDEQYV. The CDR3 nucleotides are TGTGCCAGCAGCATTAGAGACCTGAGAGACGAGCAGTACGTC.

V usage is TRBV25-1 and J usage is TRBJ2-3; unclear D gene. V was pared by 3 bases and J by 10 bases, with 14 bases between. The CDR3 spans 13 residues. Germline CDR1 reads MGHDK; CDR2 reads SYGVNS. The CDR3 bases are TGTGCCAGCAGTGATTCTCCGATCCTCGCGCAGTATTTT. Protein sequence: CASSDSPILAQYF.

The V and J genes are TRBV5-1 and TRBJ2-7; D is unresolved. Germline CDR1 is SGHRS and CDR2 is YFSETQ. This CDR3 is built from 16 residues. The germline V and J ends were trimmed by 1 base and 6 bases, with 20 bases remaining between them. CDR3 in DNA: TGCGCCAGCAGCTTGTTTCTCCCCCCACCCAATGGCGAGCAGTACTTC. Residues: CASSLFLPPPNGEQYF. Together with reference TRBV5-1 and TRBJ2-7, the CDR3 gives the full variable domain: KAGVTQTPRYLIKTRGQQVTLSCSPISGHRSVSWYQQTPGQGLQFLFEYFSETQRNKGNFPGRFSGRQFSNSRSEMNVSTLELGDSALYLCASSLFLPPPNGEQYFGPGTRLTVT.

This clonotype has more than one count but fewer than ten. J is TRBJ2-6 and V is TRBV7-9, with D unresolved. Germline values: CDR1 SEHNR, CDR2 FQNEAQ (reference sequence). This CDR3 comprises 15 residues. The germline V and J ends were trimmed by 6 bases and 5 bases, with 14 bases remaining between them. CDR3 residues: CASRPDLLWANVLTF. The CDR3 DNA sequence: TGTGCCAGCAGACCGGACCTCCTTTGGGCCAACGTCCTGACTTTC.

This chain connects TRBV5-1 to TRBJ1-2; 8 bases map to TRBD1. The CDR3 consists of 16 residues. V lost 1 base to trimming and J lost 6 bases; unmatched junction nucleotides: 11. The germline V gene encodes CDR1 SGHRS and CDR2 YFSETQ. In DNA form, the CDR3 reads TGCGCCAGCAGCTTGTCCTGGGGCAGGGGGCAGGATGGCTACACCTTC. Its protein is CASSLSWGRGQDGYTF.

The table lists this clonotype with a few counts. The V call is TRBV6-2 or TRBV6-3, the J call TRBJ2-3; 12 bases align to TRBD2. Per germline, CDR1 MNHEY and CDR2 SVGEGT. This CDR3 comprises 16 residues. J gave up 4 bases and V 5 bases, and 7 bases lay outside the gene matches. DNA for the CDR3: TGTGCCAGCAGTCACTGGCTAGCGGGGGGGTCAGATACGCAGTATTTT. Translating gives CASSHWLAGGSDTQYF.

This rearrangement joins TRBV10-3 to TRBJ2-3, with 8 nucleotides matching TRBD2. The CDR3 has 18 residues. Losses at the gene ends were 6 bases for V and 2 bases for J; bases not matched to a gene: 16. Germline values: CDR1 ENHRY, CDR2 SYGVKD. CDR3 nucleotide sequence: TGTGCCATCAGCGATGTCCGTGCGGCGGGAGGTCCCACAGATACGCAGTATTTT. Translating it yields CAISDVRAAGGPTDTQYF.

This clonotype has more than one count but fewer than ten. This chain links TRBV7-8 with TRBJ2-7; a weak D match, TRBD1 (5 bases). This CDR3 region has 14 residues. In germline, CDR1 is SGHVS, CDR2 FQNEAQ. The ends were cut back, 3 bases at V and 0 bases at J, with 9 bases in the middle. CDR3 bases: TGTGCCAGCAGCTTCGGCGACAGCTCCTACGAGCAGTACGTC. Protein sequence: CASSFGDSSYEQYV.

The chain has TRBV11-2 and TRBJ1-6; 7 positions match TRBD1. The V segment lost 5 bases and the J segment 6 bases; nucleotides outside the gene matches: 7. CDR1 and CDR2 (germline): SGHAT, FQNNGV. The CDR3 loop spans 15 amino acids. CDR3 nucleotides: TGTGCCAGCAGCCAGCGACAGGGTAGTAATTCACCCCTCCACTTT. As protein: CASSQRQGSNSPLHF.

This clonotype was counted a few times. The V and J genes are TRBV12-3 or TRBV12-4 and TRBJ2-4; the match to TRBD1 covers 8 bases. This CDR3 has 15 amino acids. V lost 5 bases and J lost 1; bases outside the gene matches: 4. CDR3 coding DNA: TGTGCCAGCAGTCGACAGGGGTCGGCCAAAAACATTCAGTACTTC. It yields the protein CASSRQGSAKNIQYF.